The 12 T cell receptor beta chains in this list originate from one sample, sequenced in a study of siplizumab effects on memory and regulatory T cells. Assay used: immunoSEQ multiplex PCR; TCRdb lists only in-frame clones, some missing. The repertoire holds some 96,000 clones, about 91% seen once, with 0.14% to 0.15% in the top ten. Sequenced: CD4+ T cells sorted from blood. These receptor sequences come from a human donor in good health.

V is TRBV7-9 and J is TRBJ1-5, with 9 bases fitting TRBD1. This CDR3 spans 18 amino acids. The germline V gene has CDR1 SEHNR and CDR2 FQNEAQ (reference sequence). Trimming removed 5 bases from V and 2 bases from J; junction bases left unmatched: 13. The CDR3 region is CASSQPGQGGVGNQPQHF. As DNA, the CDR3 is TGTGCCAGCAGCCAACCGGGACAGGGAGGTGTAGGCAATCAGCCCCAGCATTTT.

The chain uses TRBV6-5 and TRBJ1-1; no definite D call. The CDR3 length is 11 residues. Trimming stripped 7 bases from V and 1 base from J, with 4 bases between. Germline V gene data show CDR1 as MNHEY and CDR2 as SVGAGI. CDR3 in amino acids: CASKGNTEAFF. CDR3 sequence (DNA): TGTGCCAGCAAGGGGAACACTGAAGCTTTCTTT.

The CDR3 sequence is CASGDMYQETQYF. In DNA, the CDR3 is TGTGCCAGTGGTGACATGTACCAAGAGACCCAGTACTTC. This sequence joins TRBV19 and TRBJ2-5; D remains ambiguous. This CDR3 comprises 13 residues. The germline V gene encodes CDR1 LNHDA and CDR2 SQIVND (reference sequence). Between the trimmed V and J ends, which lost 8 bases and 0 bases, there was a span of 10 bases.

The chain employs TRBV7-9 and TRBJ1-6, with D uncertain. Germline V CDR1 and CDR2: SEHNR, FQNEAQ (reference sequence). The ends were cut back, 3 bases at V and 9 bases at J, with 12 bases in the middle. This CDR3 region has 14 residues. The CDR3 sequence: CASSLNGMGSPLHF. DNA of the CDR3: TGTGCCAGCAGCTTGAACGGGATGGGTTCACCCCTCCACTTT.

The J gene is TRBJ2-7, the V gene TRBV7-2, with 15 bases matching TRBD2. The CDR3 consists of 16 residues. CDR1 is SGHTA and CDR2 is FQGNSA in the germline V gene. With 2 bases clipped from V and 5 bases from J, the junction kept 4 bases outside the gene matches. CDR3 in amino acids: CASSLQGLAGGNEQYF. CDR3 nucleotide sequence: TGTGCCAGCAGCTTACAGGGACTAGCGGGGGGAAACGAGCAGTACTTC.

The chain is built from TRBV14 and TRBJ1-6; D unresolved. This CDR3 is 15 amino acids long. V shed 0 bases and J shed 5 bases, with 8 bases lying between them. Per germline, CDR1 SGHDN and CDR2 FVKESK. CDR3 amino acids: CASSQEYRDNSPLHF. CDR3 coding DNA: TGTGCCAGCAGCCAAGAATACCGGGATAATTCACCCCTCCACTTT.

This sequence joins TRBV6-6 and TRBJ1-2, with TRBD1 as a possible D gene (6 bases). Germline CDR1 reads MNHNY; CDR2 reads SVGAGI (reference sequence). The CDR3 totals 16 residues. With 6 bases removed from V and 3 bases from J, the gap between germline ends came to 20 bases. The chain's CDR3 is CASSPISAKGDYGYTF. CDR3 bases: TGTGCCAGCAGCCCCATCTCGGCGAAGGGGGACTATGGCTACACCTTC.

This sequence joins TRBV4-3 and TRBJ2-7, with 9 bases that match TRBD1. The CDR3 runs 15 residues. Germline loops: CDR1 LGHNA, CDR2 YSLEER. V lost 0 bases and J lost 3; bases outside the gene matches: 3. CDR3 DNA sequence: TGCGCCAGCAGCCAAGAAACAGGGGGCTACTACGAGCAGTACTTC. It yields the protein CASSQETGGYYEQYF.

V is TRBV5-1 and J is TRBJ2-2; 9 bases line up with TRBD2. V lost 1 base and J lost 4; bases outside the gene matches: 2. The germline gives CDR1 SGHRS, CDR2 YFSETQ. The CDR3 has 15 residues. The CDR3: CASSLLAGATGELFF. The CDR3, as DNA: TGCGCCAGCAGCTTGTTAGCGGGGGCCACCGGGGAGCTGTTTTTT.

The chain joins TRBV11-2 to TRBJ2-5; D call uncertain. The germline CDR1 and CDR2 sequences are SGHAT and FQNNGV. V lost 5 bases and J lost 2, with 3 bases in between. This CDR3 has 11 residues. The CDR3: CASSRQETQYF. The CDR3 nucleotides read TGTGCCAGCAGCCGACAAGAGACCCAGTACTTC.

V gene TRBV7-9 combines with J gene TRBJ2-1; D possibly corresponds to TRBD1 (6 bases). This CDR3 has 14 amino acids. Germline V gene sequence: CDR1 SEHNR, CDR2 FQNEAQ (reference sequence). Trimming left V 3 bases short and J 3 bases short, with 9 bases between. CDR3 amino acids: CASSFGQLYNEQFF. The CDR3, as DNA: TGTGCCAGCAGCTTCGGACAGCTCTACAATGAGCAGTTCTTC.

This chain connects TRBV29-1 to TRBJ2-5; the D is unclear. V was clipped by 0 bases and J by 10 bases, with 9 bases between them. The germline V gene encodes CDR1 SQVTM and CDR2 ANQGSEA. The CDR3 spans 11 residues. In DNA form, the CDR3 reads TGCAGCGTTGAAGATCTGGGCGTCCAGTACTTC. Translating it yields CSVEDLGVQYF.